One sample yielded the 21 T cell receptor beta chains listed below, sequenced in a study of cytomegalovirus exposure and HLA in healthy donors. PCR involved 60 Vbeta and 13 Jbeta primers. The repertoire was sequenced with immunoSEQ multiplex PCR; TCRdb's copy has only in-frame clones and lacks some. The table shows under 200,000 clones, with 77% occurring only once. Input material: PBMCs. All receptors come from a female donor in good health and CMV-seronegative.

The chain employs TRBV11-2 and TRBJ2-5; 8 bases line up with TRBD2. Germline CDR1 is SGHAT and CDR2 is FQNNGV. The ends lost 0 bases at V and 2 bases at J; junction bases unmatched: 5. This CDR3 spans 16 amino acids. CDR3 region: CASSLDPRGEQETQYF. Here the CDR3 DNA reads TGTGCCAGCAGCTTAGACCCGCGGGGGGAGCAAGAGACCCAGTACTTC.

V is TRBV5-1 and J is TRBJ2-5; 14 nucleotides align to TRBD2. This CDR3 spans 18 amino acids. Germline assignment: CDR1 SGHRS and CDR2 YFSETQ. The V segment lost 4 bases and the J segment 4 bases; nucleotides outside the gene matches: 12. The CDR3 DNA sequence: TGCGCCAGCAGCCTAGGGACTAGCGGGAGTGGGGGTCGAGAGACCCAGTACTTC. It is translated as CASSLGTSGSGGRETQYF.

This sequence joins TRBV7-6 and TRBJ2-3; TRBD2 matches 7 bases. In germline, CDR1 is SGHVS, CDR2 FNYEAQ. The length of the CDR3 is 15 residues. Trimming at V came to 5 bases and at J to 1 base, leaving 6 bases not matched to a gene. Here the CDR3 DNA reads TGTGCCAGCAGCCAGGGACTAAGGGGCACAGATACGCAGTATTTT. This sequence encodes CASSQGLRGTDTQYF. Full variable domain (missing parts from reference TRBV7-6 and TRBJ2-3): GAGVSQSPRYKVTKRGQDVALRCDPISGHVSLYWYRQALGQGPEFLTYFNYEAQQDKSGLPNDRFSAERPEGSISTLTIQRTEQRDSAMYRCASSQGLRGTDTQYFGPGTRLTVL.

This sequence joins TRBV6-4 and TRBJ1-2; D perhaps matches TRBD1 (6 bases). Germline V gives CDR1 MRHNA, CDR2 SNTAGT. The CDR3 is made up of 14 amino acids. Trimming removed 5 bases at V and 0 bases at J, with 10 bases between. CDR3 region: CASSRGGANYGYTF. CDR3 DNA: TGTGCCAGCAGTAGGGGGGGAGCTAACTATGGCTACACCTTC.

The CDR3 DNA reads TGCGCCAGCAGCTTGGGAGGCGGGAGGAGCAATGAGCAGTTCTTC. This codes for CASSLGGGRSNEQFF. The chain carries TRBV5-1 and TRBJ2-1, with 8 bases matching TRBD2. J was trimmed by 6 bases and V by 0 bases; bases with no gene match: 5. This CDR3 has 15 residues. Germline V gene data show CDR1 as SGHRS and CDR2 as YFSETQ. Combining the CDR3 with reference TRBV5-1 and TRBJ2-1 gives the whole variable domain KAGVTQTPRYLIKTRGQQVTLSCSPISGHRSVSWYQQTPGQGLQFLFEYFSETQRNKGNFPGRFSGRQFSNSRSEMNVSTLELGDSALYLCASSLGGGRSNEQFFGPGTRLTVL.

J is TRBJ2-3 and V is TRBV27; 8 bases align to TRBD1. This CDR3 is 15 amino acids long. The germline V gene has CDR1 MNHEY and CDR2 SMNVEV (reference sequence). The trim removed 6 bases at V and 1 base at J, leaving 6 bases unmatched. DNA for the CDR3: TGTGCCAGCAGCTATAGGACAGGGCGCACAGATACGCAGTATTTT. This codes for CASSYRTGRTDTQYF.

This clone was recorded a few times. CDR3 protein: CASRAAGVVAAGELFF. CDR3 sequence (DNA): TGCGCCAGCAGGGCTGCGGGGGTAGTAGCCGCCGGGGAGCTGTTTTTT. The chain recombines TRBV10-2 with TRBJ2-2; 7 bases are a match to TRBD2. Germline V gene lookup returns CDR1 WSHSY and CDR2 SAAADI. This CDR3 is 16 amino acids long. Trimming at V came to 6 bases and at J to 6 bases, leaving 13 bases not matched to a gene.

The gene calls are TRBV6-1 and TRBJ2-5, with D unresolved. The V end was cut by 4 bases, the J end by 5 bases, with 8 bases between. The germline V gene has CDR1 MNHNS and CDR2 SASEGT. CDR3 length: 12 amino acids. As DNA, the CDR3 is TGTGCCAGCAGTGTAGATCGTGAGACCCAGTACTTC. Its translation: CASSVDRETQYF.

In DNA, the CDR3 is TGTGCCAGCAGCAAACGGGACACATGGCAGCCCCAGCATTTT. Amino acids: CASSKRDTWQPQHF. This chain links TRBV28 with TRBJ1-5; perhaps TRBD1 as D (6 bases). Trimming took 6 bases from V and 7 from J, leaving 16 bases between them. The CDR3 extends over 14 amino acids. Germline V gene lookup returns CDR1 MDHEN and CDR2 SYDVKM.

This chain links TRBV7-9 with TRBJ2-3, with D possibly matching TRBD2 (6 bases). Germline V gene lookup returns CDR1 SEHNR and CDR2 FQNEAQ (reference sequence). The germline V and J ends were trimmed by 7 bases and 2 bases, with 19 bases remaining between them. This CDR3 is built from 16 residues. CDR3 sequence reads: CASNPRSGGTTDTQYF. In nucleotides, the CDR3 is TGTGCCAGCAACCCAAGGAGTGGCGGGACCACAGATACGCAGTATTTT.

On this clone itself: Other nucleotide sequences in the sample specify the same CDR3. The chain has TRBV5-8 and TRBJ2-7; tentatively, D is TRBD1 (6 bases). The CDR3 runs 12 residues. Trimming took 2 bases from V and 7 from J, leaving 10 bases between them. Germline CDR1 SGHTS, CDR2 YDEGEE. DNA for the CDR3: TGTGCCAGCAGCTTTCAGGGGTTTGAGCAGTACTTC. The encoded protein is CASSFQGFEQYF.

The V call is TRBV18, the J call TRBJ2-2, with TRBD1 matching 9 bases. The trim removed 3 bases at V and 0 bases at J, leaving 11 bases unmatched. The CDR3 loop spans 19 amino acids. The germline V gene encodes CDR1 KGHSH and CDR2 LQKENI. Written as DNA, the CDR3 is TGTGCCAGCTCACCGAGGACAGGGGAGGGTACATCGAACACCGGGGAGCTGTTTTTT. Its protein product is CASSPRTGEGTSNTGELFF.

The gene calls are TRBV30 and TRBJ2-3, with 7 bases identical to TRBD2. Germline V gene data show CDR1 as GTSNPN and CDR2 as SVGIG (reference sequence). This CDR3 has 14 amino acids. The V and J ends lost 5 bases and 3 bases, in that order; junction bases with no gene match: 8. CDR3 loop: CAWWSSGLTDTQYF. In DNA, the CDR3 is TGTGCCTGGTGGTCTAGCGGCTTGACAGATACGCAGTATTTT.

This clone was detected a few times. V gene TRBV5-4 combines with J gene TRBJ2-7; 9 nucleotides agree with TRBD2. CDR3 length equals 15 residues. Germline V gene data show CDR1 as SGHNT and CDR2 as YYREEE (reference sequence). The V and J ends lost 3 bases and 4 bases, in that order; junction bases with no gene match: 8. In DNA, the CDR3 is TGTGCCAGCAGCTCGCGGCTAGCGGGAAAGTACGAGCAGTACTTC. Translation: CASSSRLAGKYEQYF.

The CDR3 DNA reads as TGTGCCAGCAGCTTAGATTTGGGGGAGGGCCCTACGCAGTATTTT. This gives the protein CASSLDLGEGPTQYF. The rearrangement uses TRBV11-3 and TRBJ2-3; 7 nucleotides line up with TRBD2. V lost 0 bases, J lost 8 bases, and 8 bases stayed unmatched. The length of the CDR3 is 15 residues. Germline V gene lookup returns CDR1 SGHNT and CDR2 YENEEA.

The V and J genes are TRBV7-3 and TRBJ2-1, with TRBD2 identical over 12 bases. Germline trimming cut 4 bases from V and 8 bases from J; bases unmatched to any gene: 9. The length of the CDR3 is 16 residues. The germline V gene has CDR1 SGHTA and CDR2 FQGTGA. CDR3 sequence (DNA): TGTGCCAGCAGCTCCCGGACTAGCGGGACAGGAGATGAGCAGTTCTTC. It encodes CASSSRTSGTGDEQFF.

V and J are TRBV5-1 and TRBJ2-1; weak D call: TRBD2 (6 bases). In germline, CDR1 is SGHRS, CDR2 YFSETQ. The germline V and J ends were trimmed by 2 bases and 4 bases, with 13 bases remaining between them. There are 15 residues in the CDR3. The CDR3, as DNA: TGCGCCAGCAGCTTAGTCCCTCGGGGGTACAATGAGCAGTTCTTC. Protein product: CASSLVPRGYNEQFF.

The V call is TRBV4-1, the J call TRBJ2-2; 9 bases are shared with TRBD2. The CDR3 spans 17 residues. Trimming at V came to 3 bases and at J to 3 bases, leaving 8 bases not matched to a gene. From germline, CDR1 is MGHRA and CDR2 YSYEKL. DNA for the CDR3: TGCGCCAGCAGCCATCGGGGACTAGCACAAGACACCGGGGAGCTGTTTTTT. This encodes CASSHRGLAQDTGELFF.

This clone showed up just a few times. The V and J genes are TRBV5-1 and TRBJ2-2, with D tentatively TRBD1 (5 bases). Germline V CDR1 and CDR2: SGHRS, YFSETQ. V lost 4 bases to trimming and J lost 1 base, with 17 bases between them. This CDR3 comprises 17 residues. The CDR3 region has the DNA TGCGCCAGCAGCCCACTTACAGGTGGGCTGAACACCGGGGAGCTGTTTTTT. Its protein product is CASSPLTGGLNTGELFF.

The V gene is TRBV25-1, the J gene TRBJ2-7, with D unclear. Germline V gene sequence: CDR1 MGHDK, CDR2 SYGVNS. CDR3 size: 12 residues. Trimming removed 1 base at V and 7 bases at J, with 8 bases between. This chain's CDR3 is CASSESPQEQYF. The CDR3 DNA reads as TGTGCCAGCAGTGAATCCCCCCAAGAGCAGTACTTC.

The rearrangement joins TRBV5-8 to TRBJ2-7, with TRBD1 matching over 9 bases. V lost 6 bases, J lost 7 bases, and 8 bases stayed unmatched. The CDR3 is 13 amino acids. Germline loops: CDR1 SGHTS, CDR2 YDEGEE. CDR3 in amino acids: CASKLRTGEEQYF. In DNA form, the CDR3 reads TGTGCCAGCAAATTAAGGACAGGGGAAGAGCAGTACTTC.